The next 10 T cell receptor beta chains were all read from a single sample in a study of T cell responses to AZD1222 COVID-19 vaccine. The assay was immunoSEQ multiplex PCR, and TCRdb's table has in-frame clones only and misses some. Here the sample spans some 130,000 clones, roughly 90% being singletons. The sample consisted of peripheral blood, taken 28 days after the second AZD1222 dose. These receptors all come from an adult who received the AZD1222 COVID-19 vaccine.

CDR3 DNA sequence: TGTGCCAGCAGCCGGGGCGCAGGGGGCTTGAATGGCTACACCTTC. Translated: CASSRGAGGLNGYTF. The chain links TRBV6-2 or TRBV6-3 to TRBJ1-2; 8 bases are a match to TRBD1. Germline assignment: CDR1 MNHEY and CDR2 SVGEGT. V gave up 6 bases and J gave up 6 bases; unmatched junction bases: 12. This CDR3 contains 15 residues.

The J gene is TRBJ1-5, the V gene TRBV19; unclear D gene. The V end lost 7 bases, the J end lost 0 bases, and 10 bases lay between the germline ends. The CDR3 runs to 14 residues. CDR1 is LNHDA and CDR2 is SQIVND in the germline V gene (reference sequence). DNA of the CDR3: TGTGCCAGTACGGTGGCAAATAGCAATCAGCCCCAGCATTTT. It translates to CASTVANSNQPQHF.

With regard to this clone: The sample has other DNA sequences that encode this CDR3 too. CDR3 DNA sequence: TGCGCCAGCAGCTTGAACCCAGGGGGTAATCAGCCCCAGCATTTT. Its protein is CASSLNPGGNQPQHF. The V and J genes are TRBV5-1 and TRBJ1-5; 7 bases align to TRBD1. CDR3 length equals 15 residues. Trimming at V came to 1 base and at J to 4 bases, leaving 5 bases not matched to a gene. CDR1 is SGHRS and CDR2 is YFSETQ in the germline V gene.

The J gene is TRBJ1-2, the V gene TRBV15, with TRBD1 identical over 7 bases. V lost 5 bases and J lost 2; bases outside the gene matches: 5. Germline V gives CDR1 LNHNV, CDR2 YYDKDF (reference sequence). The CDR3 spans 14 residues. The CDR3 here is CATSEDRTNYGYTF. CDR3 sequence (DNA): TGTGCCACCAGCGAGGACAGGACAAACTATGGCTACACCTTC.

J is TRBJ2-7 and V is TRBV19, with D possibly being TRBD2 (5 bases). CDR3 size: 15 residues. Trimming pared 3 bases from V and 3 bases from J, leaving 15 bases between. CDR1 and CDR2 from the germline V gene are LNHDA and SQIVND (reference sequence). The CDR3 reads CASSIVKDLRYEQYF. The CDR3 DNA follows: TGTGCCAGTAGTATTGTAAAGGACTTACGCTACGAGCAGTACTTC.

The rearrangement uses TRBV5-4 and TRBJ2-5, with TRBD1 identical over 8 bases. The CDR3 consists of 15 residues. The germline V gene has CDR1 SGHNT and CDR2 YYREEE (reference sequence). The V and J ends lost 4 bases and 2 bases, in that order; junction bases with no gene match: 7. CDR3 in DNA: TGTGCCAGCAGCGAACCCTGGACAGGGCAAGAGACCCAGTACTTC. Amino acids: CASSEPWTGQETQYF.

The V gene is TRBV11-2, the J gene TRBJ1-1; 10 bases are a match to TRBD1. The CDR3 has 17 amino acids. Per the germline V gene, CDR1 is SGHAT and CDR2 is FQNNGV. With 7 bases clipped from V and 4 bases from J, the junction kept 15 bases outside the gene matches. CDR3 bases: TGTGCCAGCACCAACAGGACAGGGGGAAGGCGGAGCACTGAAGCTTTCTTT. This encodes CASTNRTGGRRSTEAFF.

The chain carries TRBV3-1 (or the pseudogene TRBV3-2) and TRBJ2-1; weak D call: TRBD2 (6 bases). The CDR3 runs to 15 residues. V lost 4 bases to trimming and J lost 4 bases, with 14 bases between them. Germline lookup yields CDR1 LGHDT and CDR2 YNNKEL (reference sequence). This CDR3 reads CASSLGGGAYNEQFF. In DNA form, the CDR3 reads TGTGCCAGCAGCCTCGGAGGCGGGGCATACAATGAGCAGTTCTTC.

The chain couples TRBV14 to TRBJ2-1; no clear D. Deletions cut 0 bases from V and 7 bases from J, with 13 bases between. This CDR3 contains 15 residues. The germline gives CDR1 SGHDN, CDR2 FVKESK. CDR3 amino acids: CASSQDARGRNEQFF. DNA for the CDR3: TGTGCCAGCAGCCAAGATGCCCGCGGACGGAATGAGCAGTTCTTC.

The chain uses TRBV5-8 and TRBJ2-1; D unresolved. The CDR3 totals 12 residues. V lost 1 base, J lost 5 bases, and 4 bases lay in between. CDR1 and CDR2 (germline): SGHTS, YDEGEE. The CDR3 nucleotides are TGTGCCAGCAGCTTGCTTAACAATGAGCAGTTCTTC. Amino acid sequence: CASSLLNNEQFF.